This is a list of T cell receptor beta chains from one sample in a study of T cell responses to AZD1222 COVID-19 vaccine. Generated by immunoSEQ multiplex PCR, the TCRdb table keeps only in-frame clones and is missing some. The sample shows tens of thousands of clones, roughly 90% of them seen only once. The material was peripheral blood, obtained on day 0 of AZD1222 vaccination. These receptors came from an adult in good health. CDR3s include the opening cysteine and the closing phenylalanine or tryptophan. The D gene is left open where the match is weak. Size is omitted from some rows. Given values are once, few, many or a class for expanded clones.

CASSLFTGGTGANVLTF TGTGCCAGCAGCTTGTTCACGGGGGGCACCGGGGCCAACGTCCTGACTTTC TRBJ2-6 . TRBV5-8 .
CASSSALGSLNTEAFF TGTGCCAGCAGTTCAGCCCTCGGGTCCCTGAACACTGAAGCTTTCTTT TRBJ1-1 . TRBV27 few
CASSLFGVPRSFF TGTGCCAGCAGTTTATTTGGGGTACCACGGTCTTTCTTT TRBJ1-1 . TRBV28 .
CSASNVPLAGGGETQYF TGCAGTGCTAGTAACGTTCCGTTAGCGGGAGGGGGGGAGACCCAGTACTTC TRBJ2-5 TRBD2 TRBV20-1 .
CASTPSGRGPYEQYF TGTGCCAGCACCCCTAGCGGGAGAGGGCCCTACGAGCAGTACTTC TRBJ2-7 TRBD2 TRBV7-2 .
CAWSVGPISSYNSPLHF TGTGCCTGGAGTGTGGGTCCGATTAGCTCCTATAATTCACCCCTCCACTTT TRBJ1-6 . TRBV30 .
CARSPRDRGNEQYF TGTGCCAGAAGCCCCAGGGACAGGGGCAACGAGCAGTACTTC TRBJ2-7 . TRBV7-5 .
CASSFIGLAAHEQFF TGTGCCAGCAGTTTTATTGGACTAGCGGCTCATGAGCAGTTCTTC TRBJ2-1 TRBD2 TRBV28 .
CASSPVRRSYNSPLHF TGTGCCAGCTCACCAGTTCGGAGGTCCTATAATTCACCCCTCCACTTT TRBJ1-6 . TRBV18 .
CASRNRGSGNTIYF TGTGCCAGCAGAAACAGGGGATCTGGAAACACCATATATTTT TRBJ1-3 TRBD1 TRBV28 .
CASSLYQGARGANVLTF TGTGCCAGCAGTTTATATCAGGGGGCGCGAGGGGCCAACGTCCTGACTTTC TRBJ2-6 TRBD1 TRBV27 .
CASSFRGPIDTQYF TGTGCCAGCAGCTTCCGAGGGCCGATAGATACGCAGTATTTT TRBJ2-3 . TRBV7-9 .
CASSFSGQGLYEQYF TGTGCCAGCAGTTTTTCCGGACAGGGACTTTACGAGCAGTACTTC TRBJ2-7 TRBD1 TRBV28 .
CASTQGTVPQETQYF TGTGCCAGTACCCAAGGGACAGTTCCCCAAGAGACCCAGTACTTC TRBJ2-5 TRBD1 TRBV19 .
CAWSGGLAGVGQFF TGTGCCTGGAGTGGTGGACTAGCGGGAGTGGGGCAGTTCTTC TRBJ2-1 TRBD2 TRBV30 .
CASSFRGGDYEQYF TGTGCCAGCAGCTTTCGTGGGGGCGATTACGAGCAGTACTTC TRBJ2-7 . TRBV11-2 .
CAISEGQPTNYGYTF TGTGCCATCAGTGAGGGACAACCGACTAACTATGGCTACACCTTC TRBJ1-2 . TRBV10-3 .
CASSYGGGTYNEQFF TGTGCCAGCAGTTATGGCGGGGGGACCTACAATGAGCAGTTCTTC TRBJ2-1 TRBD2 TRBV6-2/TRBV6-3 .
CASSTRETSNSDTQYF TGTGCCAGCAGCACAAGGGAGACTAGCAATTCCGATACGCAGTATTTT TRBJ2-3 TRBD2 TRBV9 .
CASSSTPYEQYF TGTGCCAGCAGTTCGACTCCTTACGAGCAGTACTTC TRBJ2-7 . TRBV12-3/TRBV12-4 once
CASSKDRDTGELFF TGTGCCAGCAGCAAGGACAGAGACACCGGGGAGCTGTTTTTT TRBJ2-2 . TRBV7-3 .
CASSQVAASTDTQYF TGCGCCAGCAGCCAGGTAGCGGCTAGCACAGATACGCAGTATTTT TRBJ2-3 . TRBV4-1 .
CASNRDTEGEKLFF TGTGCCAGCAACCGGGACACGGAGGGAGAAAAACTGTTTTTT TRBJ1-4 . TRBV28 few
CASSPMIQPNYGYTF TGTGCCAGCAGCCCCATGATACAACCTAACTATGGCTACACCTTC TRBJ1-2 . TRBV5-4 .
CASTLSLASYEQYF TGTGCCAGTACTCTTAGTCTCGCCTCCTACGAGCAGTACTTC TRBJ2-7 . TRBV28 .
CASSLVVGFNNEQFF TGTGCCAGCAGCTTAGTTGTAGGGTTCAACAATGAGCAGTTCTTC TRBJ2-1 . TRBV11-2 .
CASSQVGESYEQYF TGCGCCAGCAGCCAAGTAGGGGAGTCCTACGAGCAGTACTTC TRBJ2-7 . TRBV4-1 .
CARGEAGHPNEQFF TGTGCCAGAGGAGAAGCGGGACATCCCAATGAGCAGTTCTTC TRBJ2-1 . TRBV2 .
CASSLERGQPQHF TGTGCCAGCAGCTTGGAGAGGGGCCAGCCCCAGCATTTT TRBJ1-5 . TRBV5-8 .
CASSYGQVNTEAFF TGTGCCAGCAGTTACGGGCAGGTTAACACTGAAGCTTTCTTT TRBJ1-1 . TRBV6-6 once
CASRNRDRGLGGYTF TGTGCCAGCAGGAATCGGGACAGGGGTCTGGGTGGCTACACCTTC TRBJ1-2 TRBD1 TRBV28 .
CASSWTSGSSHEQFF TGCGCCAGCAGCTGGACTAGCGGGAGCTCCCATGAGCAGTTCTTC TRBJ2-1 TRBD2 TRBV5-1 .
CASHRSSYNEQFF TGTGCCAGCCACCGGTCCTCCTACAATGAGCAGTTCTTC TRBJ2-1 . TRBV7-9 .
CASSLVRGGQGEKLFF TGCGCCAGCAGCTTGGTCCGGGGGGGCCAAGGAGAAAAACTGTTTTTT TRBJ1-4 . TRBV5-1 .
CASSLGDQETQYF TGTGCCAGCAGCTTGGGAGACCAAGAGACCCAGTACTTC TRBJ2-5 . TRBV5-6 .
CASSPGRARYNEQFF TGTGCCAGCAGCCCCGGGAGGGCCAGGTACAATGAGCAGTTCTTC TRBJ2-1 TRBD2 TRBV7-9 once
CASSRRVSNEQFF TGTGCCAGCAGCCGGAGGGTTTCCAATGAGCAGTTCTTC TRBJ2-1 . TRBV28 .
CASSLLRGPNEKLFF TGCGCCAGCAGCTTGTTAAGGGGGCCTAATGAAAAACTGTTTTTT TRBJ1-4 TRBD1 TRBV5-1 once
CASSFGRGTSGDNEQFF TGTGCCAGCAGCTTCGGTCGCGGGACTAGCGGTGACAATGAGCAGTTCTTC TRBJ2-1 TRBD2 TRBV11-3 .
CASSLDQGGSGELFF TGCGCCAGCAGCTTGGATCAAGGGGGCAGCGGGGAGCTGTTTTTT TRBJ2-2 TRBD1 TRBV5-1 .
CASSLGTSETNEQFF TGCGCCAGCAGCTTAGGGACTAGCGAGACCAATGAGCAGTTCTTC TRBJ2-1 TRBD2 TRBV5-1 .
CASSPRAGGPGELFF TGTGCCAGCAGCCCTAGGGCAGGGGGTCCCGGGGAGCTGTTTTTT TRBJ2-2 TRBD1 TRBV7-7 .
CASGALPDTGELFF TGTGCCAGCGGGGCGCTCCCGGACACCGGGGAGCTGTTTTTT TRBJ2-2 . TRBV14 .
CASSPGGRVTDTQYF TGTGCCAGTAGCCCAGGGGGAAGAGTCACAGATACGCAGTATTTT TRBJ2-3 TRBD1 TRBV19 .
CASSGTGWNTEAFF TGTGCCAGCAGTGGTACAGGGTGGAACACTGAAGCTTTCTTT TRBJ1-1 . TRBV2 .
CASSAGLNTQYF TGTGCCAGTAGTGCAGGACTGAATACGCAGTATTTT TRBJ2-3 . TRBV19 .
CASSHRTGNINPQHF TGTGCCAGTAGTCACCGGACAGGGAATATTAATCCCCAGCATTTT TRBJ1-5 TRBD1 TRBV19 .
CASSQRTSGMSSYNEQFF TGTGCCAGCAGCCAACGGACTAGCGGGATGAGCTCCTACAATGAGCAGTTCTTC TRBJ2-1 TRBD2 TRBV14 once
CASSMSFGANGGYTF TGTGCCAGTAGTATGTCTTTTGGGGCGAACGGCGGCTACACCTTC TRBJ1-2 . TRBV19 .
CASSGGRTGEGYGYTF TGTGCCAGCAGCGGGGGGCGGACAGGGGAAGGCTATGGCTACACCTTC TRBJ1-2 . TRBV21-1 .
CAWSPRLGFYGYTF TGTGCCTGGAGCCCACGACTTGGTTTCTATGGCTACACCTTC TRBJ1-2 . TRBV30 .
CASRRTLGGYTF TGTGCCAGCAGGAGGACCTTGGGTGGCTACACCTTC TRBJ1-2 . TRBV28 few
CASSHRHGGYTF TGCGCCAGCAGTCACCGTCATGGGGGCTACACCTTC TRBJ1-2 . TRBV23-1 .
CASSPGPPGGYGYTF TGTGCCAGCAGCCCCGGGCCGCCCGGCGGCTATGGCTACACCTTC TRBJ1-2 . TRBV7-8 .
CASSLEVYSYEQYF TGTGCCAGCAGCTTGGAGGTGTACTCCTACGAGCAGTACTTC TRBJ2-7 . TRBV5-4 .
CASTSSGRGGELFF TGTGCCAGCACCTCTAGCGGGAGGGGCGGGGAGCTGTTTTTT TRBJ2-2 TRBD2 TRBV6-5 once
CASSRRQENTGELFF TGTGCCAGCAGCCGCCGACAGGAGAACACCGGGGAGCTGTTTTTT TRBJ2-2 . TRBV14 once
CASRLNSRPPQHF TGTGCCAGCAGACTTAACAGCCGGCCGCCCCAGCATTTT TRBJ1-5 . TRBV12-3/TRBV12-4 .
CASKDMRSPPYEQYF TGTGCCAGCAAGGACATGCGATCCCCTCCCTACGAGCAGTACTTC TRBJ2-7 . TRBV27 few